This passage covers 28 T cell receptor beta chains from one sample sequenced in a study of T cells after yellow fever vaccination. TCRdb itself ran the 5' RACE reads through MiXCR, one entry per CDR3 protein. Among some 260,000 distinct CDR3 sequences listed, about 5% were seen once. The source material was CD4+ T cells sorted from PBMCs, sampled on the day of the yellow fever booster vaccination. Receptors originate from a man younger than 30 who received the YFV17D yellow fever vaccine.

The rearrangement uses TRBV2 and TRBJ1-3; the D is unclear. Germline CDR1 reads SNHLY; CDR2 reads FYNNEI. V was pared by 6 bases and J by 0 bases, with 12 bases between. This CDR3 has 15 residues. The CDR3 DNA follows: TGTGCCAGCAGAGCTCAGGCAACCTCTGGAAACACCATATATTTT. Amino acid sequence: CASRAQATSGNTIYF.

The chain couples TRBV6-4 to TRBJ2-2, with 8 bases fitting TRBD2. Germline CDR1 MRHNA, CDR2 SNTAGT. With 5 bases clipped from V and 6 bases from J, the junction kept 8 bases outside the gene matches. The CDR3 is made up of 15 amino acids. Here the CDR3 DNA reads TGTGCCAGCAGTTCGGGACTAGAAGGCTCCGGGGAGCTGTTTTTT. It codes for CASSSGLEGSGELFF.

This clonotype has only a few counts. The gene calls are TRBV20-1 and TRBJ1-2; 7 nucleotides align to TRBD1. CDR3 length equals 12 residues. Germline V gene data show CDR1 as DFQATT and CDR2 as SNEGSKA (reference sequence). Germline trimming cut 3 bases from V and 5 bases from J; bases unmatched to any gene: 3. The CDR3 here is CSASAQGYGYTF. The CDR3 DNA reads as TGCAGTGCTAGCGCACAGGGGTATGGCTACACCTTC.

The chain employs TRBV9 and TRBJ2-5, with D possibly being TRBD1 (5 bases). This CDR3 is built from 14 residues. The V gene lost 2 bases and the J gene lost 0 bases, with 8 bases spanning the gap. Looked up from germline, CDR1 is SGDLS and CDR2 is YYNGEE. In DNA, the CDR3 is TGTGCCAGCAGCGTTACAGGTTACCAAGAGACCCAGTACTTC. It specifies CASSVTGYQETQYF.

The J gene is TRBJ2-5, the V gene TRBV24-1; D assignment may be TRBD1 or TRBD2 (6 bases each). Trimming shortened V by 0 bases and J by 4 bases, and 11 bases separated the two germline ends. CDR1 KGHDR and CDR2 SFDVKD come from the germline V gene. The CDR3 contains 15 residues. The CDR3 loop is CATSDLRGAGETQYF. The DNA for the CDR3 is TGTGCCACCAGTGATTTGAGGGGGGCGGGAGAGACCCAGTACTTC.

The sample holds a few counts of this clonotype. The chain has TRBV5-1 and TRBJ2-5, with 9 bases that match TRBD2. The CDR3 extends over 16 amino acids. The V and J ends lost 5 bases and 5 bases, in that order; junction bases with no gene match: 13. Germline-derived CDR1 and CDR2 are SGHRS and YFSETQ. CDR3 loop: CASRMDGGGAGETQYF. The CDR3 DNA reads TGCGCCAGCAGAATGGACGGCGGGGGGGCCGGGGAGACCCAGTACTTC.

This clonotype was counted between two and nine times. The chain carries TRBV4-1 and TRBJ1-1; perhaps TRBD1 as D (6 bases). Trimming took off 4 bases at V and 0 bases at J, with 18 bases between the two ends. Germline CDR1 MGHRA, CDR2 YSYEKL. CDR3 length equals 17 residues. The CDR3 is CASSLGGVQGLNTEAFF. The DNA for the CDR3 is TGCGCCAGCAGCCTAGGGGGAGTCCAGGGACTGAACACTGAAGCTTTCTTT.

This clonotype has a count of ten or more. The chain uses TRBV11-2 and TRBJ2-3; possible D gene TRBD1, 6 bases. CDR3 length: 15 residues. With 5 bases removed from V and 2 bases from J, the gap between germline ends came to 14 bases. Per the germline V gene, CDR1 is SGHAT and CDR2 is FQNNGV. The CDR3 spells CASSRLGGATDTQYF. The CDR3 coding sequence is TGTGCCAGCAGCAGATTAGGGGGTGCCACAGATACGCAGTATTTT.

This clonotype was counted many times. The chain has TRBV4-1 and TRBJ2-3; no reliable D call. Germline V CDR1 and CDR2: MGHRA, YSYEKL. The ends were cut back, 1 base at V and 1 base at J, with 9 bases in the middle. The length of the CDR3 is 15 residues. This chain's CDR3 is CASSQGQRRTDTQYF. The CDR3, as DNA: TGCGCCAGCAGCCAAGGTCAGCGACGCACAGATACGCAGTATTTT.

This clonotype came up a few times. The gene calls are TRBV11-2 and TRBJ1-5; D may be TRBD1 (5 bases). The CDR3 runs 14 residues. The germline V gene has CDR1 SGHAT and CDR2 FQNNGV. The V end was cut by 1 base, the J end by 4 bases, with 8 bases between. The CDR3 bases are TGTGCCAGCAGCTTAGGGACATTTAATCAGCCCCAGCATTTT. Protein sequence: CASSLGTFNQPQHF.

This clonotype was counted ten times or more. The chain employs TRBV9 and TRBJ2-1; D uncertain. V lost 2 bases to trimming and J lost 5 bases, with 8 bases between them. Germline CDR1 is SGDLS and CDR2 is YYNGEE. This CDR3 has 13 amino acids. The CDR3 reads CASSVSPDNEQFF. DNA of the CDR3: TGTGCCAGCAGCGTGTCCCCTGACAATGAGCAGTTCTTC.

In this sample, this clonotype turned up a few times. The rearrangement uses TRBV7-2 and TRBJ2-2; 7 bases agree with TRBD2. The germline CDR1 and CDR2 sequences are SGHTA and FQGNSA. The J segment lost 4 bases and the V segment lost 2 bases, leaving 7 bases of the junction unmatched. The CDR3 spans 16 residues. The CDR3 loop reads CASSLQAGWATGELFF. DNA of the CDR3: TGTGCCAGCAGCTTACAAGCGGGGTGGGCCACCGGGGAGCTGTTTTTT.

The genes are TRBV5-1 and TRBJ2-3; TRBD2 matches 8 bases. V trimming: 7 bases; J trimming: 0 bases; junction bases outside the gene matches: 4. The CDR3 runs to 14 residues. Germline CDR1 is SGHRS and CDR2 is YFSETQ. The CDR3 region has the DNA TGCGCCAGCGCGGGGGGCGTTAGCACAGATACGCAGTATTTT. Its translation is CASAGGVSTDTQYF.

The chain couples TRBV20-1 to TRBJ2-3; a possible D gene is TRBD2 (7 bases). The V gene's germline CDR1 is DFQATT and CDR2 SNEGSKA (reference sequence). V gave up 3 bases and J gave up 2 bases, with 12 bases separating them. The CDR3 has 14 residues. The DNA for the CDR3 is TGCAGTGCTAGGGGGGGGCAGAACACAGATACGCAGTATTTT. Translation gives CSARGGQNTDTQYF.

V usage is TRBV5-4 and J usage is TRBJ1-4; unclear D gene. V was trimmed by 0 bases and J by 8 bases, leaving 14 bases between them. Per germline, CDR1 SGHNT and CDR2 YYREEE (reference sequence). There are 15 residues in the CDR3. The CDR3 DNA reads TGTGCCAGCAGCTTGGCCCAAGACTCCCAGGAAAAACTGTTTTTT. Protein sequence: CASSLAQDSQEKLFF.

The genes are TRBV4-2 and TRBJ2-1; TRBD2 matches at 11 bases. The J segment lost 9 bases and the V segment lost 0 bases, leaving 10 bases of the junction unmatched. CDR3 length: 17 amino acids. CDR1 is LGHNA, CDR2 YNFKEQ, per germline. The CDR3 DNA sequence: TGTGCCAGCAGCCAAGATCCAGCTAGCGGGGGGCGGACTGAGCAGTTCTTC. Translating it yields CASSQDPASGGRTEQFF.

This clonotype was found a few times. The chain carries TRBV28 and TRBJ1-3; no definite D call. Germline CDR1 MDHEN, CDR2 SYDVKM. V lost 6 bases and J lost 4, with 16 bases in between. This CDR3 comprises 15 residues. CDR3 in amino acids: CASSMTPSGGNTIYF. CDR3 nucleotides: TGTGCCAGCAGCATGACACCATCGGGCGGAAACACCATATATTTT.

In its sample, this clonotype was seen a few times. The DNA of the CDR3 is TGTGGCACCTCCCAGGGAGGGAGTCTATCCTACGAGCAGTACGTC. Protein sequence: CGTSQGGSLSYEQYV. The chain combines TRBV6-1 with TRBJ2-7, with 7 bases aligning to TRBD2. Germline-derived CDR1 and CDR2 are MNHNS and SASEGT. The CDR3 loop spans 15 amino acids.

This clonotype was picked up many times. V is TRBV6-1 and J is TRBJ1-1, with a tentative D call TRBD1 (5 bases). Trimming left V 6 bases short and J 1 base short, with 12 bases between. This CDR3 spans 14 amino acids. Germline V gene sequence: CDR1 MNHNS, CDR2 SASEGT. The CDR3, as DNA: TGTGCCAGCAGGATGGGGGATTCGAACACTGAAGCTTTCTTT. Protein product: CASRMGDSNTEAFF.

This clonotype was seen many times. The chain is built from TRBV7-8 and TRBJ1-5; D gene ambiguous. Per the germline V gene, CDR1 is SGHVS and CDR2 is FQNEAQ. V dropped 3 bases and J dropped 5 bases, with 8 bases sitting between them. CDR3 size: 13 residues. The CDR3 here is CASSLDRDQPQHF. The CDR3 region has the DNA TGTGCCAGCAGCTTGGACCGAGATCAGCCCCAGCATTTT.

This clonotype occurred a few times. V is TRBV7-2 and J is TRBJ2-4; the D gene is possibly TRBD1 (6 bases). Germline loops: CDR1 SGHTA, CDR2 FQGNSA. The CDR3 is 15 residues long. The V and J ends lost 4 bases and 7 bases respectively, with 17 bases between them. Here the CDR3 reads CASSSPPRGRNIQYF. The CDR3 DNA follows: TGTGCCAGCAGCTCCCCCCCCAGGGGTCGGAACATTCAGTACTTC.

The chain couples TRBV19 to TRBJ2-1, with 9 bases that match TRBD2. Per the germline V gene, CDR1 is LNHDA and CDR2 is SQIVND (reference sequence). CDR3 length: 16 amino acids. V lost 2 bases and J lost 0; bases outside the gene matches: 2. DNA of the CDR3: TGTGCCAGTAGTATATGGCGGGGGGGCTCCTACAATGAGCAGTTCTTC. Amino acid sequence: CASSIWRGGSYNEQFF.

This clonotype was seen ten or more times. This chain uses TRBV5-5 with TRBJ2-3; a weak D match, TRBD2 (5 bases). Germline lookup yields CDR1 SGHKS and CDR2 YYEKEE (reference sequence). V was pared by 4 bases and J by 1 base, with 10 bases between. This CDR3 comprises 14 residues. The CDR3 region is CASSPLRGTDTQYF. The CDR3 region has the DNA TGTGCCAGCAGCCCTTTGAGGGGCACAGATACGCAGTATTTT.

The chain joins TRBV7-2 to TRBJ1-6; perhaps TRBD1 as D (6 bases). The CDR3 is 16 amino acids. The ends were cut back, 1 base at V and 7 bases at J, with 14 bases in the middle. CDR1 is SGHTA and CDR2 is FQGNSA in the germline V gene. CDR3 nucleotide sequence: TGTGCCAGCAGCTTAGTGAGGCACAGGGAGAATTCACCCCTCCACTTT. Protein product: CASSLVRHRENSPLHF.

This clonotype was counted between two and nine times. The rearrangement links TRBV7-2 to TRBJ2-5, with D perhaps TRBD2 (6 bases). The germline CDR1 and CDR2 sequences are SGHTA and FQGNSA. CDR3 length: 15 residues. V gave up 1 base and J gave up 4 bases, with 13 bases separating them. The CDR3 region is CASSLGGVYRETQYF. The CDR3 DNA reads TGTGCCAGCAGCTTAGGGGGGGTTTATCGAGAGACCCAGTACTTC.

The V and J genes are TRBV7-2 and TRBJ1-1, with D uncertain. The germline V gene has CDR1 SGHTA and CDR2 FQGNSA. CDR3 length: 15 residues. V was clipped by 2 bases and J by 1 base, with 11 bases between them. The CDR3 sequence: CASSLSADRNTEAFF. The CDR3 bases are TGTGCCAGCAGCTTATCAGCGGACCGGAACACTGAAGCTTTCTTT.

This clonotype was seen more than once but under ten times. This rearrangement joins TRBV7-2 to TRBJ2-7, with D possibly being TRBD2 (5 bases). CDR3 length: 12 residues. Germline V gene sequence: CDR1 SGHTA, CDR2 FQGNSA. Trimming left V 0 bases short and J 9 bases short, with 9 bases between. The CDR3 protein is CASSLALGVQYF. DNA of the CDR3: TGTGCCAGCAGCTTAGCATTGGGAGTGCAGTACTTC.

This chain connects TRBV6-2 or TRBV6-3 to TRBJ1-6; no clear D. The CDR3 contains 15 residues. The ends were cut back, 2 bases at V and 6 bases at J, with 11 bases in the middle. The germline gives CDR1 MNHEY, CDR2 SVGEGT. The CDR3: CASSYAGDVNSPLHF. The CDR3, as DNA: TGTGCCAGCAGTTACGCCGGGGATGTTAATTCACCCCTCCACTTT.